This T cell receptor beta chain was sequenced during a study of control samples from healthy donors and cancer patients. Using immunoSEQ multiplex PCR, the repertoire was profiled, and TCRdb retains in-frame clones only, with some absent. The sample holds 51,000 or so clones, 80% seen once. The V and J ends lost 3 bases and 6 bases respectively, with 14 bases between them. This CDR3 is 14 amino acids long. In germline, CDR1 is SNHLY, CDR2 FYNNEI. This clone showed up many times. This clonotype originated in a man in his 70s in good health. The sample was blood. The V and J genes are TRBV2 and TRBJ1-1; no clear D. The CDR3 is CASSDKDVSPEAFF. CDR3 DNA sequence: TGTGCCAGCAGTGATAAGGACGTCTCGCCTGAAGCTTTCTTT.